Listed below are T cell receptor beta chains from one sample, sequenced in a study of shared clonotypes between healthy human individuals. The data were produced by immunoSEQ multiplex PCR, yet TCRdb's version contains in-frame clones alone and is incomplete. The table includes 2 million to 2.5 million clones, over 90% detected once. The sample consisted of naive CD4+ T cells from PBMCs. Source of these receptors: a man aged 18 to 29 in good health. Some clones in this sample may be carry-over from other donors' samples. CDR3s include the opening cysteine and the closing phenylalanine or tryptophan. Fields, in order: D gene, V gene, J gene, clone size, CDR3 DNA, CDR3 protein. D genes are given only for firm matches. Clone size is shown for a subset of rows, as once, few, many or a class of expanded clone.

D gene: .
V gene: TRBV5-1
J gene: TRBJ1-2
clone size: .
CDR3 DNA: TGCGCCAGCAGCTTGGAGCGACAGCCAAACTATGGCTACACCTTC
CDR3 protein: CASSLERQPNYGYTF

D gene: .
V gene: TRBV7-2
J gene: TRBJ1-1
clone size: .
CDR3 DNA: TGTGCCAGCAGTCTGGACCGGACTATTCCTGAAGCTTTCTTT
CDR3 protein: CASSLDRTIPEAFF

D gene: .
V gene: TRBV28
J gene: TRBJ2-1
clone size: .
CDR3 DNA: TGTGCCAGCAGTTTAGCGGCGGGGTTCAATGAGCAGTTCTTC
CDR3 protein: CASSLAAGFNEQFF

D gene: TRBD1
V gene: TRBV28
J gene: TRBJ1-4
clone size: .
CDR3 DNA: TGTGCCAGCAGTTTGGACCGGACAGGCCCGCAGGGAAAACTGTTTTTT
CDR3 protein: CASSLDRTGPQGKLFF

D gene: .
V gene: TRBV11-2
J gene: TRBJ2-7
clone size: .
CDR3 DNA: TGTGCCAGCAGCTTGGGACTGCGTGAGCAGTACTTC
CDR3 protein: CASSLGLREQYF

D gene: .
V gene: TRBV18
J gene: TRBJ2-1
clone size: .
CDR3 DNA: TGTGCCAGCTCACCATATTTGAGGGTTGACAATGAGCAGTTCTTC
CDR3 protein: CASSPYLRVDNEQFF

D gene: TRBD1
V gene: TRBV19
J gene: TRBJ2-5
clone size: .
CDR3 DNA: TGTGCCAGTAGAGGACAGGGGGCTGGAGAGACCCAGTACTTC
CDR3 protein: CASRGQGAGETQYF

D gene: .
V gene: TRBV18
J gene: TRBJ2-2
clone size: .
CDR3 DNA: TGTGCCAGCTCACCTCCAGGGATTGTAAGGACCGGGGAGCTGTTTTTT
CDR3 protein: CASSPPGIVRTGELFF

D gene: TRBD2
V gene: TRBV4-2
J gene: TRBJ2-3
clone size: .
CDR3 DNA: TGTGCCAGCAGCCATGACGAGGGTAGCGGGACCGATACGCAGTATTTT
CDR3 protein: CASSHDEGSGTDTQYF

D gene: TRBD2
V gene: TRBV28
J gene: TRBJ2-7
clone size: .
CDR3 DNA: TGTGCCAGCAGGGCCAGCGGGGGATCCTACGAGCAGTACTTC
CDR3 protein: CASRASGGSYEQYF

D gene: TRBD1
V gene: TRBV5-4
J gene: TRBJ2-5
clone size: .
CDR3 DNA: TGTGCCAGCAGAGGACAGGGGGCGGGAGAGACCCAGTACTTC
CDR3 protein: CASRGQGAGETQYF

D gene: TRBD2
V gene: TRBV28
J gene: TRBJ2-7
clone size: .
CDR3 DNA: TGTGCCAGCAGTAACCTAGCGGGATTACACGAGCAGTACTTC
CDR3 protein: CASSNLAGLHEQYF

D gene: TRBD1
V gene: TRBV7-3
J gene: TRBJ2-1
clone size: .
CDR3 DNA: TGTGCCAGCAGCCCCACGGGACAGTCATTATACAATGAGCAGTTCTTC
CDR3 protein: CASSPTGQSLYNEQFF

D gene: .
V gene: TRBV9
J gene: TRBJ1-2
clone size: .
CDR3 DNA: TGTGCCAGCAGCGTAGCCGGACAGCCCTATGGCTACACCTTC
CDR3 protein: CASSVAGQPYGYTF

D gene: TRBD2
V gene: TRBV7-8
J gene: TRBJ2-1
clone size: .
CDR3 DNA: TGTGCCAGCAGTAGGGTCGGGACTAGCGGATACAATGAGCAGTTCTTC
CDR3 protein: CASSRVGTSGYNEQFF

D gene: .
V gene: TRBV6-5
J gene: TRBJ1-2
clone size: .
CDR3 DNA: TGTGCCAGCAGTCCTAGACAGCTCTATGGCTACACCTTC
CDR3 protein: CASSPRQLYGYTF

D gene: TRBD1
V gene: TRBV28
J gene: TRBJ1-4
clone size: .
CDR3 DNA: TGTGCCAGCAGTGCCGGGACAGGGGATAAAAAACTGTTTTTT
CDR3 protein: CASSAGTGDKKLFF

D gene: .
V gene: TRBV19
J gene: TRBJ1-5
clone size: few
CDR3 DNA: TGTGCCAGTAGTATGGTGACGGTGCTTCAGCCCCAGCATTTT
CDR3 protein: CASSMVTVLQPQHF

D gene: TRBD2
V gene: TRBV4-1
J gene: TRBJ2-1
clone size: once
CDR3 DNA: TGCGCCAGCAGCCAAGATATTACTAGCGGAGACCACAATGAGCAGTTCTTC
CDR3 protein: CASSQDITSGDHNEQFF

D gene: .
V gene: TRBV19
J gene: TRBJ1-1
clone size: .
CDR3 DNA: TGTGCCAGTAGTATTCAACGGGACGGGCGGCAGGCTTTCTTT
CDR3 protein: CASSIQRDGRQAFF

D gene: TRBD2
V gene: TRBV5-4
J gene: TRBJ2-7
clone size: .
CDR3 DNA: TGTGCCAGCAGCCTCGGACTAGCGGACTTCTACGAGCAGTACTTC
CDR3 protein: CASSLGLADFYEQYF

D gene: TRBD1
V gene: TRBV5-1
J gene: TRBJ2-5
clone size: .
CDR3 DNA: TGCGCCAGCAGCTACGGACAGGGTGAAGAGACCCAGTACTTC
CDR3 protein: CASSYGQGEETQYF

D gene: .
V gene: TRBV6-1
J gene: TRBJ1-5
clone size: .
CDR3 DNA: TGTGCCAGCAGTGAAGCGGAGGACCTTGGGCCCCAGCATTTT
CDR3 protein: CASSEAEDLGPQHF

D gene: TRBD1
V gene: TRBV13
J gene: TRBJ2-3
clone size: .
CDR3 DNA: TGTGCCAGCAGCCGGGACAGGGGGGAGTCAGATACGCAGTATTTT
CDR3 protein: CASSRDRGESDTQYF

D gene: .
V gene: TRBV27
J gene: TRBJ2-1
clone size: .
CDR3 DNA: TGTGCCAGCAGTAGCCCTCTACGGGACAATGAGCAGTTCTTC
CDR3 protein: CASSSPLRDNEQFF

D gene: .
V gene: TRBV7-2
J gene: TRBJ1-1
clone size: .
CDR3 DNA: TGTGCCAGCAGCTTAGGCAGGGCGAACACTGAAGCTTTCTTT
CDR3 protein: CASSLGRANTEAFF

D gene: .
V gene: TRBV7-3
J gene: TRBJ2-3
clone size: .
CDR3 DNA: TGTGCCAGCAGCTCCCAGGCCGGGGCGGCGCAGTATTTT
CDR3 protein: CASSSQAGAAQYF

D gene: TRBD2
V gene: TRBV5-1
J gene: TRBJ2-1
clone size: .
CDR3 DNA: TGCGCCAGCAGCTTGGGGTCGACTAGCTCCAATGAGCAGTTCTTC
CDR3 protein: CASSLGSTSSNEQFF

D gene: .
V gene: TRBV28
J gene: TRBJ2-7
clone size: .
CDR3 DNA: TGTGCCAGCAGTATGGTACAGGGTAAGAACGAGCAGTACTTC
CDR3 protein: CASSMVQGKNEQYF

D gene: TRBD1
V gene: TRBV4-2
J gene: TRBJ1-4
clone size: .
CDR3 DNA: TGTGCCAGCAGCCAGGGACAGGGAGGGGAAAAACTGTTTTTT
CDR3 protein: CASSQGQGGEKLFF

D gene: .
V gene: TRBV28
J gene: TRBJ2-7
clone size: .
CDR3 DNA: TGTGCCAGCAGTTTCCCTTATACCTACGAGCAGTACTTC
CDR3 protein: CASSFPYTYEQYF